A selection of T cell receptor beta chains follows, all from one sample in a study of T cell responses to AZD1222 COVID-19 vaccine. Assay used: immunoSEQ multiplex PCR; TCRdb lists only in-frame clones, some missing. The data show 100,000 to 140,000 clones, with roughly 85% seen just once and approximately 4.8% held by the top ten. This specimen was peripheral blood, taken 28 days after the second AZD1222 dose. The receptors derive from an adult who received the AZD1222 COVID-19 vaccine. Each CDR3 is given with its conserved first and last residue. The D gene is left open where the match is weak. Some rows have no size entry. The others give once, few or many, or a class for an expanded clone.

v_call	clone_size	j_call	d_call	cdr3_aa	cdr3_nt
TRBV14	-	TRBJ2-3	-	CASPRVGSTDTQYF	TGTGCCAGCCCAAGGGTGGGGAGCACAGATACGCAGTATTTT
TRBV21-1	-	TRBJ2-3	-	CATIKGKSGGDGLALYTDTQYF	TGTGCCACCATCAAAGGGAAGAGCGGGGGGGATGGGCTGGCCCTTTACACAGATACGCAGTATTTT
TRBV14	-	TRBJ1-6	-	CASSRERAGNSPLHF	TGTGCCAGCAGCCGAGAGAGGGCAGGCAATTCACCCCTCCACTTT
TRBV21-1	-	TRBJ2-3	-	CASSSPFGTQYF	TGTGCCAGCAGCAGCCCCTTTGGTACGCAGTATTTT
TRBV10-3	-	TRBJ2-5	TRBD2	CATRLAGGETQYF	TGTGCCACCCGACTAGCGGGGGGAGAGACCCAGTACTTC
TRBV2	-	TRBJ1-1	TRBD1	CASSELGDSEAFF	TGTGCCAGCAGTGAATTGGGGGACAGTGAAGCTTTCTTT
TRBV15	-	TRBJ2-1	-	CATSPSETWMMDEQFF	TGTGCCACCAGCCCCTCTGAGACATGGATGATGGATGAGCAGTTCTTC
TRBV5-1	once	TRBJ1-2	TRBD1	CASRPGTGEVGYTF	TGCGCCAGCAGACCCGGGACAGGGGAGGTTGGCTACACCTTC
TRBV6-5	-	TRBJ1-3	-	CASKVSSGNTIYF	TGTGCCAGCAAAGTCAGCTCTGGAAACACCATATATTTT
TRBV6-5	-	TRBJ1-5	-	CASATGIFQPQHF	TGTGCCAGCGCCACAGGGATTTTCCAGCCCCAGCATTTT
TRBV28	once	TRBJ2-7	-	CASSLYPLGSRNEQYF	TGTGCCAGCAGTTTATATCCCCTAGGGTCACGTAACGAGCAGTACTTC
TRBV7-2	-	TRBJ1-6	TRBD1	CASSDRTGGVYNSPLHF	TGTGCCAGCAGCGACAGGACAGGCGGCGTATATAATTCACCCCTCCACTTT
TRBV5-8	-	TRBJ2-7	TRBD1	CASSFWDRPYEQYF	TGTGCCAGCAGCTTTTGGGACAGGCCCTACGAGCAGTACTTC
TRBV12-3/TRBV12-4	few	TRBJ2-7	-	CASSPLSDEQYF	TGTGCCAGCAGCCCTCTATCCGACGAGCAGTACTTC
TRBV25-1	-	TRBJ2-7	-	CASSAMYTGEQYF	TGTGCCAGCAGTGCCATGTACACGGGCGAGCAGTACTTC
TRBV6-5	-	TRBJ2-2	-	CASSRQGSPTGELFF	TGTGCCAGCAGTAGGCAGGGCTCCCCCACCGGGGAGCTGTTTTTT
TRBV2	-	TRBJ1-2	-	CASSFVSNYGYTF	TGTGCCAGCAGTTTTGTTTCTAACTATGGCTACACCTTC
TRBV19	-	TRBJ2-1	TRBD1	CASRIFSGQGGNEQFF	TGTGCCAGTAGAATCTTTTCGGGACAGGGAGGAAATGAGCAGTTCTTC
TRBV27	once	TRBJ1-5	TRBD1	CASSLSRGRLPQHF	TGTGCCAGCAGTTTATCTAGGGGGCGTTTGCCCCAGCATTTT
TRBV19	-	TRBJ1-4	-	CASSIVDEKLFF	TGTGCCAGTAGTATAGTAGACGAAAAACTGTTTTTT
TRBV9	-	TRBJ2-2	TRBD2	CASSVGTSGAGELFF	TGTGCCAGCAGCGTAGGGACTAGCGGGGCCGGGGAGCTGTTTTTT
TRBV6-1	-	TRBJ2-7	-	CASSDPTVLNEQYF	TGTGCCAGCAGTGACCCCACAGTTTTAAACGAGCAGTACTTC
TRBV6-5	-	TRBJ2-5	-	CASSPHPGGETQYF	TGTGCCAGCAGTCCTCACCCGGGGGGCGAGACCCAGTACTTC
TRBV10-3	-	TRBJ2-3	-	CATGRQGTDTQYF	TGTGCCACCGGCCGTCAGGGCACAGATACGCAGTATTTT
TRBV18	-	TRBJ1-2	-	CASSPQGRVYGYTF	TGTGCCAGCTCACCACAAGGCAGGGTCTATGGCTACACCTTC
TRBV19	-	TRBJ2-5	-	CASSIVAWETQYF	TGTGCCAGTAGTATAGTGGCGTGGGAGACCCAGTACTTC